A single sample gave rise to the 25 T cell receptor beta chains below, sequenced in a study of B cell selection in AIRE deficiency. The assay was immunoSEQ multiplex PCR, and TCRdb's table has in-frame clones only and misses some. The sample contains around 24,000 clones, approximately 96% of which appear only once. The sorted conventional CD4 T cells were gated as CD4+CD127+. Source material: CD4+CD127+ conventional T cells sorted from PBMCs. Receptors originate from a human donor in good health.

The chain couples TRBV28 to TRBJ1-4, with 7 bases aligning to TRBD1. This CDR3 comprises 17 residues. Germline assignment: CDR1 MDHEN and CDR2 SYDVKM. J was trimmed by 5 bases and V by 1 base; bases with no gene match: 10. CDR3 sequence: CASSLSGFQGGNEKLFF. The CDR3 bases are TGTGCCAGCAGTTTATCTGGGTTTCAGGGGGGAAATGAAAAACTGTTTTTT.

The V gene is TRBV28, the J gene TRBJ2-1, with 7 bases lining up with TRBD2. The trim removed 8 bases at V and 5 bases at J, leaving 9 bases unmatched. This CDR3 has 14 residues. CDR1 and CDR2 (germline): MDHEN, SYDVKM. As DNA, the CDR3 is TGTGCCAGCCGGCGGGGGAGTAAGGACAATGAGCAGTTCTTC. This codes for CASRRGSKDNEQFF.

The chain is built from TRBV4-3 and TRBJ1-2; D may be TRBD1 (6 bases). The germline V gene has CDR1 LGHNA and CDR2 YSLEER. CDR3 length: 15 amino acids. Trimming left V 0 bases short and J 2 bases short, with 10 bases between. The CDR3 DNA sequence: TGCGCCAGCAGCCAAGATCCCGACAGGAACTATGGCTACACCTTC. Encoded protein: CASSQDPDRNYGYTF.

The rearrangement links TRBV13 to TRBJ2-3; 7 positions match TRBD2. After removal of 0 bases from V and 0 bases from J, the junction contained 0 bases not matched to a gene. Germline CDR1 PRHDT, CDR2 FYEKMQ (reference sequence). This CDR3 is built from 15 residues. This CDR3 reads CASSLGAGSTDTQYF. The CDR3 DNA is TGTGCCAGCAGCTTAGGAGCGGGGAGCACAGATACGCAGTATTTT.

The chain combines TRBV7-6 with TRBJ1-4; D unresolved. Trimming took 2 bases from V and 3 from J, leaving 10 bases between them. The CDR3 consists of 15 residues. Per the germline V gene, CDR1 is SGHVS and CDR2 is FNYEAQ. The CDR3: CASSLIKGANEKLFF. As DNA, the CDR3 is TGTGCCAGCAGCTTAATTAAGGGAGCTAATGAAAAACTGTTTTTT.

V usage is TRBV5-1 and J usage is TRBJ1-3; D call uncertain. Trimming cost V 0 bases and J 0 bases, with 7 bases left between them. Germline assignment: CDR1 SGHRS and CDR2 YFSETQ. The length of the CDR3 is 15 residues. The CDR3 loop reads CASSLEGASGNTIYF. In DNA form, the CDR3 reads TGCGCCAGCAGCTTGGAGGGAGCCTCTGGAAACACCATATATTTT.

The CDR3 nucleotides read TGCAGCGTTCGACTACAGGGGGGAAGCTCCTACGAGCAGTACTTC. Protein: CSVRLQGGSSYEQYF. The chain has TRBV29-1 and TRBJ2-7, with TRBD1 identical over 8 bases. The length of the CDR3 is 15 residues. V lost 5 bases, J lost 0 bases, and 9 bases stayed unmatched. CDR1 is SQVTM, CDR2 ANQGSEA, per germline.

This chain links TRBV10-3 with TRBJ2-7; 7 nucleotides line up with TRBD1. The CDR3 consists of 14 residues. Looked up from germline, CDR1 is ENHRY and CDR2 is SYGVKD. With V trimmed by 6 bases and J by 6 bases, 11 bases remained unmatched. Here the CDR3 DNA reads TGTGCCATCAGCCTCGGACAGGCTTATAGCGAGCAGTACTTC. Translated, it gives CAISLGQAYSEQYF.

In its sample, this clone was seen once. In nucleotides, the CDR3 is TGTGCCTGGAGTGTATTTAAGGGATTCGCTTTCTTT. Amino acid sequence: CAWSVFKGFAFF. The V gene is TRBV30, the J gene TRBJ1-1, with no clear D. Germline CDR1 GTSNPN, CDR2 SVGIG (reference sequence). V was cut by 0 bases and J by 11 bases, with 13 bases left in between. There are 12 residues in the CDR3.

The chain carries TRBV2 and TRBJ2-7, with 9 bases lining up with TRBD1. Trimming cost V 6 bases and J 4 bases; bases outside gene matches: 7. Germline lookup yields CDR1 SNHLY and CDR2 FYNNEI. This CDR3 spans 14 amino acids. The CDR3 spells CASRPGTGNYEQYF. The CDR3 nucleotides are TGTGCCAGCAGGCCCGGGACAGGGAATTACGAGCAGTACTTC.

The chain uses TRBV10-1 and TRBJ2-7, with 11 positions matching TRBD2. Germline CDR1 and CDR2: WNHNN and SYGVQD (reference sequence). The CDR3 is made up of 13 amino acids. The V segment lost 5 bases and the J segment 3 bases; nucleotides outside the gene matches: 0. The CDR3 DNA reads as TGCGCCAGCAGTACTAGCGGGGGCTACGAGCAGTACTTC. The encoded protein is CASSTSGGYEQYF.

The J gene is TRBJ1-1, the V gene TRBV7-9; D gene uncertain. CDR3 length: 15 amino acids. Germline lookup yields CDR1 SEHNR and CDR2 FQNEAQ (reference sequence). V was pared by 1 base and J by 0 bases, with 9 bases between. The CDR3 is CASSLVLTLNTEAFF. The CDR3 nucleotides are TGTGCCAGCAGCTTAGTATTAACCCTGAACACTGAAGCTTTCTTT.

The CDR3 region is CASSPDGEGATEAFF. CDR3 DNA: TGCGCCAGCAGCCCCGATGGAGAGGGAGCCACTGAAGCTTTCTTT. The chain employs TRBV5-1 and TRBJ1-1; unclear D gene. The CDR3 totals 15 residues. V was trimmed by 4 bases and J by 4 bases, leaving 17 bases between them. CDR1 and CDR2 (germline): SGHRS, YFSETQ. The full variable domain, with the rest looked up from reference TRBV5-1 and TRBJ1-1, is KAGVTQTPRYLIKTRGQQVTLSCSPISGHRSVSWYQQTPGQGLQFLFEYFSETQRNKGNFPGRFSGRQFSNSRSEMNVSTLELGDSALYLCASSPDGEGATEAFFGQGTRLTVV.

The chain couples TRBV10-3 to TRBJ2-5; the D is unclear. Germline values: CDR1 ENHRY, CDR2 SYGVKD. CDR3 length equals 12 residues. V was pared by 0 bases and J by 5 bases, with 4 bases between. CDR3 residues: CAISESGETQYF. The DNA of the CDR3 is TGTGCCATCAGTGAGTCGGGGGAGACCCAGTACTTC.

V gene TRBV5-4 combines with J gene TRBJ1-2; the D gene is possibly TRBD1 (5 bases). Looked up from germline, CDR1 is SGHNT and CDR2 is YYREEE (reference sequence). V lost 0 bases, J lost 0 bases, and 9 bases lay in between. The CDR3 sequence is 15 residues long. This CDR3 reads CASSLGGATNYGYTF. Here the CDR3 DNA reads TGTGCCAGCAGCTTGGGCGGGGCCACTAACTATGGCTACACCTTC.

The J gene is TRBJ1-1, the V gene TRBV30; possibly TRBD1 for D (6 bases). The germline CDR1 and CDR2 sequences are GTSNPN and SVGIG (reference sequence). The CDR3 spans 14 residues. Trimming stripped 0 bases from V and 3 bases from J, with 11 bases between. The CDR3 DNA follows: TGTGCCTGGAGTGTAGGGGGGTGGGACACTGAAGCTTTCTTT. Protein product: CAWSVGGWDTEAFF.

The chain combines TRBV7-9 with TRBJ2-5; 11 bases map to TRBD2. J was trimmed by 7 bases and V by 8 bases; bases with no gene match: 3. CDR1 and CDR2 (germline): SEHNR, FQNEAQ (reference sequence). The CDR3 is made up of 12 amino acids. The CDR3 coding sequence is TGTGCCAGCCCAGGACTAGCGGGGACCCAGTACTTC. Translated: CASPGLAGTQYF.

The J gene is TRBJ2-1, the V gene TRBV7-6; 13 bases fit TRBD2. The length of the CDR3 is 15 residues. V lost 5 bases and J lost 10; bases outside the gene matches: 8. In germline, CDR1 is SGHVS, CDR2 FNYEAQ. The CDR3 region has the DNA TGTGCCAGCAGCCCTCGGACTAGCGGGGGCCGGGAGCAGTTCTTC. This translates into CASSPRTSGGREQFF.

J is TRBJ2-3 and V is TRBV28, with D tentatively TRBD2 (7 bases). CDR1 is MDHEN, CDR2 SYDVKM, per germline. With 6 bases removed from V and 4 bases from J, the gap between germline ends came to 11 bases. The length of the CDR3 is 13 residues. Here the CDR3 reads CASRTGGPDTQYF. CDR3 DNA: TGTGCCAGCAGGACGGGGGGCCCAGATACGCAGTATTTT.

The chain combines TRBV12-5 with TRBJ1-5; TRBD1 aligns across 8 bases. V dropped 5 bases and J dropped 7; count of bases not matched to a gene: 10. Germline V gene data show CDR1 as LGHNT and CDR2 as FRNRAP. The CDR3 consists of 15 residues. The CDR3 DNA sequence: TGTGCTAGTGGTACACGACAGGGGCTCCAGCAGCCCCAGCATTTT. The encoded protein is CASGTRQGLQQPQHF. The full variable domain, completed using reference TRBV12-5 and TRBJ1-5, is DARVTQTPRHKVTEMGQEVTMRCQPILGHNTVFWYRQTMMQGLELLAYFRNRAPLDDSGMPKDRFSAEMPDATLATLKIQPSEPRDSAVYFCASGTRQGLQQPQHFGDGTRLSIL.

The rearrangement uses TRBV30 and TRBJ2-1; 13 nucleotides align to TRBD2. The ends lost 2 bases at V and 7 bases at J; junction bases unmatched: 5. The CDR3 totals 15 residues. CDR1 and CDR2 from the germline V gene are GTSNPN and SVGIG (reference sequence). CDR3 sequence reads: CAWSTGLAGVNEQFF. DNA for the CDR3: TGTGCCTGGAGTACCGGACTAGCGGGGGTGAATGAGCAGTTCTTC.

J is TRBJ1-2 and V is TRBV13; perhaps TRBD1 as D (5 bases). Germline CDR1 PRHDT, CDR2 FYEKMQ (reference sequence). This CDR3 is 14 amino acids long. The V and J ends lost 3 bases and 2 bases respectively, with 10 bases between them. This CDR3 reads CASSLGGINYGYTF. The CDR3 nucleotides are TGTGCCAGCAGCTTGGGGGGGATCAACTATGGCTACACCTTC. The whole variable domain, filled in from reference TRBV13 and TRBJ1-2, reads AAGVIQSPRHLIKEKRETATLKCYPIPRHDTVYWYQQGPGQDPQFLISFYEKMQSDKGSIPDRFSAQQFSDYHSELNMSSLELGDSALYFCASSLGGINYGYTFGSGTRLTVV.

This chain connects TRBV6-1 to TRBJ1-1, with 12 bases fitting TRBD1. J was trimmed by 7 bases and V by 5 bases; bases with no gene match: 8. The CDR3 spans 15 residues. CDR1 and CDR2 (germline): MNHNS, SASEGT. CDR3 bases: TGTGCCAGCAGTACCTGGGACAGGGGGCGGGGTGAAGCTTTCTTT. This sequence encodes CASSTWDRGRGEAFF.

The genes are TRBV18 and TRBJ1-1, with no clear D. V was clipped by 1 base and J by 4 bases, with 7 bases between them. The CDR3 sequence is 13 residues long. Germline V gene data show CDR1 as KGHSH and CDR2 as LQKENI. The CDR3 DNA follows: TGTGCCAGCTCACCACGAGAGGGCACTGAAGCTTTCTTT. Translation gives CASSPREGTEAFF.

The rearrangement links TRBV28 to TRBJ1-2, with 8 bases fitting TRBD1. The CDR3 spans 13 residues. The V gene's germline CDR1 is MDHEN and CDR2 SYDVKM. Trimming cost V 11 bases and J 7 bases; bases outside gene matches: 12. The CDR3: CAGQGAQVTGYTF. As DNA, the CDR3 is TGTGCCGGCCAGGGGGCGCAGGTTACTGGCTACACCTTC.